The 17 T cell receptor beta chains listed next were all sequenced from one sample in a study of CD4 T cells in relation to SARS-CoV-2 and coronaviruses. Their antigens are not known. The table came from immunoSEQ multiplex PCR; TCRdb's copy has only in-frame clones and leaves some out. The sample records 35,000 to 45,000 clones, roughly 80% being singletons. Sequencing input: naive CD4+ T cells from PBMCs, cultured in vitro. Indicated subset: naive CD4+ T cells isolated by negative enrichment. The source of these receptors is an adult with COVID-19.

V and J are TRBV20-1 and TRBJ2-1; maybe TRBD1 (5 bases). The CDR3 loop spans 10 amino acids. CDR1 DFQATT and CDR2 SNEGSKA come from the germline V gene (reference sequence). The V and J ends lost 3 bases and 12 bases respectively, with 9 bases between them. The CDR3 sequence: CSASDQGQFF. The CDR3 nucleotides read TGCAGTGCTAGCGACCAGGGGCAGTTCTTC.

The chain is built from TRBV28 and TRBJ2-3; D remains ambiguous. The CDR3 loop spans 13 amino acids. V gave up 5 bases and J gave up 2 bases, with 8 bases separating them. CDR1 and CDR2 (germline): MDHEN, SYDVKM. The CDR3 sequence: CASSPQNTDTQYF. CDR3 DNA: TGTGCCAGCAGTCCCCAGAACACAGATACGCAGTATTTT. Based on the CDR3 plus reference TRBV28 and TRBJ2-3, the full variable domain is DVKVTQSSRYLVKRTGEKVFLECVQDMDHENMFWYRQDPGLGLRLIYFSYDVKMKEKGDIPEGYSVSREKKERFSLILESASTNQTSMYLCASSPQNTDTQYFGPGTRLTVL.

The rearrangement links TRBV19 to TRBJ2-7, with 10 bases aligning to TRBD1. CDR1 LNHDA and CDR2 SQIVND come from the germline V gene (reference sequence). V shed 4 bases, J shed 2 bases, and the junction held 5 bases outside the gene matches. This CDR3 region has 15 residues. The CDR3 bases are TGTGCCAGTAGTAGATCCGGGACAGGGGCCTACGAGCAGTACTTC. Its protein product is CASSRSGTGAYEQYF.

The chain has TRBV11-3 and TRBJ2-7; 10 nucleotides line up with TRBD2. Trimming took 2 bases from V and 0 from J; bases not matched to a gene: 1. In germline, CDR1 is SGHNT, CDR2 YENEEA. The CDR3 has 15 amino acids. CDR3 in amino acids: CASSLSSGSSYEQYF. The CDR3 DNA reads TGTGCCAGCAGCTTATCTAGCGGGAGCTCCTACGAGCAGTACTTC.

This chain joins TRBV4-3 and TRBJ2-2; possible D gene TRBD1, 6 bases. Germline V gene data show CDR1 as LGHNA and CDR2 as YSLEER. V gave up 0 bases and J gave up 5 bases, with 19 bases separating them. The CDR3 length is 18 residues. CDR3 nucleotides: TGCGCCAGCAGCCAAGATAGGTTATCAGGGGCAGGGACCGGGGAGCTGTTTTTT. Its translation is CASSQDRLSGAGTGELFF.

The chain uses TRBV15 and TRBJ2-7, with D unresolved. With 0 bases removed from V and 6 bases from J, the gap between germline ends came to 9 bases. The CDR3 is made up of 13 amino acids. Germline assignment: CDR1 LNHNV and CDR2 YYDKDF (reference sequence). As DNA, the CDR3 is TGTGCCACCAGCAGAGACATTGTACGCGAGCAGTACTTC. Translation: CATSRDIVREQYF.

In its sample, this clone was seen once. The chain recombines TRBV25-1 with TRBJ2-7; D not certain. Germline assignment: CDR1 MGHDK and CDR2 SYGVNS. The CDR3 is 11 amino acids. V lost 6 bases to trimming and J lost 1 base, with 4 bases between them. In DNA, the CDR3 is TGTGCCAGCAGCTTTTCCTACGAGCAGTACTTC. Its protein is CASSFSYEQYF.

This chain connects TRBV28 to TRBJ1-2; D may be TRBD1 (5 bases). This CDR3 is built from 13 residues. V shed 4 bases and J shed 7 bases, with 13 bases lying between them. Germline V lookup: CDR1 MDHEN, CDR2 SYDVKM. The CDR3 DNA sequence: TGTGCCAGCAGTTCCCCCCCGGGGCCTGGCTACACCTTC. Translating gives CASSSPPGPGYTF.

This clone was seen once. This sequence joins TRBV7-2 and TRBJ2-3, with 13 bases that match TRBD2. Germline CDR1 reads SGHTA; CDR2 reads FQGNSA. The V gene end was trimmed by 5 bases and the J gene end by 2 bases; junction bases not matched to a gene: 7. CDR3 length equals 17 residues. The CDR3 bases are TGTGCCAGCAGCCCAGGGACTAGCGGGAAACCCACAGATACGCAGTATTTT. This codes for CASSPGTSGKPTDTQYF.

The rearrangement links TRBV12-3 or TRBV12-4 to TRBJ1-5; 9 bases fit TRBD1. J was trimmed by 9 bases and V by 4 bases; bases with no gene match: 4. CDR3 size: 13 residues. CDR3 in amino acids: CASSYRDRAPQHF. DNA of the CDR3: TGTGCCAGCAGTTACCGGGACAGGGCGCCCCAGCATTTT.

The J gene is TRBJ2-4, the V gene TRBV7-2; D remains unclear. CDR3 size: 14 residues. The V gene's germline CDR1 is SGHTA and CDR2 FQGNSA. The V gene lost 5 bases and the J gene lost 0 bases, with 8 bases spanning the gap. The CDR3 reads CASSTRLAKNIQYF. The CDR3 coding sequence is TGTGCCAGCAGCACCCGACTAGCCAAAAACATTCAGTACTTC.

The gene calls are TRBV7-7 and TRBJ1-4, with D hard to call. The CDR3 covers 16 residues. Germline V CDR1 and CDR2: SSHAT, FNYEAQ (reference sequence). The CDR3 reads CASPPQFEGTNEKLFF. CDR3 in DNA: TGTGCTAGCCCGCCGCAGTTTGAAGGAACTAATGAAAAACTGTTTTTT.

The CDR3 DNA reads TGTGCCAGCAGCTTAGATGTCAATGAGCAGTTCTTC. Translated: CASSLDVNEQFF. The chain joins TRBV7-2 to TRBJ2-1, with D unclear. The V end was cut by 1 base, the J end by 6 bases, with 4 bases between. This CDR3 comprises 12 residues. CDR1 and CDR2 from the germline V gene are SGHTA and FQGNSA.

The rearrangement uses TRBV2 and TRBJ2-3, with 7 bases lining up with TRBD2. The germline V gene encodes CDR1 SNHLY and CDR2 FYNNEI. This CDR3 spans 13 amino acids. The ends lost 7 bases at V and 2 bases at J; junction bases unmatched: 3. Written as DNA, the CDR3 is TGTGCCAGCACCCGGGACTACACAGATACGCAGTATTTT. Encoded protein: CASTRDYTDTQYF.

Only a few counts were recorded for this clone. V usage is TRBV6-1 and J usage is TRBJ1-5; possible D gene TRBD1, 6 bases. This CDR3 has 14 residues. Germline V gene lookup returns CDR1 MNHNS and CDR2 SASEGT. Trimming shortened V by 0 bases and J by 7 bases, and 10 bases separated the two germline ends. In DNA form, the CDR3 reads TGTGCCAGCAGTGAAGCCGGGACATTGCAGCCCCAGCATTTT. Its protein product is CASSEAGTLQPQHF.

This chain links TRBV11-2 with TRBJ2-3; no firm D call. Germline CDR1 SGHAT, CDR2 FQNNGV. Trimming cost V 6 bases and J 1 base, with 14 bases left between them. CDR3 length: 15 amino acids. CDR3 DNA: TGTGCCAGCAGTACCGGGTCGGCCGGCACAGATACGCAGTATTTT. This codes for CASSTGSAGTDTQYF. The variable domain in full, completed from reference TRBV11-2 and TRBJ2-3, reads EAGVAQSPRYKIIEKRQSVAFWCNPISGHATLYWYQQILGQGPKLLIQFQNNGVVDDSQLPKDRFSAERLKGVDSTLKIQPAKLEDSAVYLCASSTGSAGTDTQYFGPGTRLTVL.

This clone was observed a few times. The J gene is TRBJ2-3, the V gene TRBV3-1 (or the pseudogene TRBV3-2), with TRBD2 matching 8 bases. Germline loops: CDR1 LGHDT, CDR2 YNNKEL (reference sequence). V was clipped by 4 bases and J by 4 bases; unmatched bases: 7. This CDR3 has 15 amino acids. CDR3 bases: TGTGCCAGCAGCCTTTGGCGGGAGGCCCCAGATACGCAGTATTTT. As protein: CASSLWREAPDTQYF.